This TCR beta chain derives from a study of identical twins. Germline V gene data show CDR1 as SNHLY and CDR2 as FYNNEI. The CDR3 consists of 15 residues. The V gene end was trimmed by 3 bases and the J gene end by 2 bases; junction bases not matched to a gene: 2. With regard to this clonotype: Its target is unknown.

One entry per CDR3 protein, called by TCRdb with MiXCR from the 5' RACE reads. The sample holds more than 1.5 million distinct CDR3 sequences, around 29% seen once. Study-level findings and limits: Modelling approaches yielded underestimates of out-of-frame TCR alpha sharing between monozygotic twins. Surplus twin overlap in beta out-of-frame sequences was less pronounced.

Healthy Caucasians provided all donations. The sample comprised cord blood. The chain uses TRBV2 and TRBJ2-1, with 9 bases lining up with TRBD2. This TCR derives from a newborn girl in good health. The CDR3 loop reads CASSDEREAYNEQFF. The CDR3 nucleotides are TGTGCCAGCAGTGACGAGCGGGAGGCCTACAATGAGCAGTTCTTC.